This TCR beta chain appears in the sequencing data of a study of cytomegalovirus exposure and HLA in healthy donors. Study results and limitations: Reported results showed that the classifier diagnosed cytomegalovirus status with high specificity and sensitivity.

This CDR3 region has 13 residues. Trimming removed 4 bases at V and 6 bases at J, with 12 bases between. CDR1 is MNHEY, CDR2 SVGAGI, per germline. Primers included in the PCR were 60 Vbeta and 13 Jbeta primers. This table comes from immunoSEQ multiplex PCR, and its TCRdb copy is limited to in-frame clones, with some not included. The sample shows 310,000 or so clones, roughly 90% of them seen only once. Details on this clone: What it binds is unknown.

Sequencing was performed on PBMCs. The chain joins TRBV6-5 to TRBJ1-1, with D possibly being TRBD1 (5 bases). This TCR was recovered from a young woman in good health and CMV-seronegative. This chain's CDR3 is CASSWGGKSEAFF. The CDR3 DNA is TGTGCCAGCAGTTGGGGGGGGAAGTCTGAAGCTTTCTTT.